The clone carrying this T cell receptor (beta chain) was seen only a few times. The entry originates in a study of T-cell memory formation after mild COVID-19. TCRdb called the 5' RACE reads again in MiXCR, with one record for every CDR3 protein. The table records about 140,000 distinct CDR3 sequences, about 15% of them present only once. Trimming took 0 bases from V and 2 from J; bases not matched to a gene: 9. The germline CDR1 and CDR2 sequences are SGHDN and FVKESK. The CDR3 is 18 residues long. The chain joins TRBV14 to TRBJ2-1; 8 bases are shared with TRBD2. Material: PBMCs or a T cell subset sorted from them (not recorded which). This clonotype originated in an adult woman who had mild COVID-19 (a few samples of this study predate the infection). Cell type and time point are not known. The CDR3 DNA reads TGTGCCAGCAGCCAAGACCGAACCTTCGGGAGGGCCTACAATGAGCAGTTCTTC. Translated, it gives CASSQDRTFGRAYNEQFF.